A single sample gave rise to the 16 T cell receptor beta chains below, sequenced in a study of identical twins. One entry per CDR3 protein results from TCRdb running MiXCR on the 5' RACE reads. The table shows about 220,000 distinct CDR3 sequences, with roughly 7.1% occurring only once. These same records also appear under a second study, on T cells expressing NK-cell markers.

Sample: CD8+ T cells sorted from blood. These receptors were obtained from a woman under 30 in good health.

This clonotype was seen repeatedly, ten times or more. This chain uses TRBV2 with TRBJ1-4; 8 positions agree with TRBD1. The V segment lost 0 bases and the J segment 5 bases; nucleotides outside the gene matches: 5. CDR3 length equals 16 residues. Germline V CDR1 and CDR2: SNHLY, FYNNEI. The CDR3 DNA reads as TGTGCCAGCAGTGAAGCGCACAGGGGGGGGAATGAAAAACTGTTTTTT. Amino acids: CASSEAHRGGNEKLFF.

This clonotype was seen repeatedly, ten times or more. The genes are TRBV5-1 and TRBJ2-7; D may be TRBD1 or TRBD2 (5 bases each). The CDR3 spans 14 residues. The germline V gene encodes CDR1 SGHRS and CDR2 YFSETQ. Trimming left V 0 bases short and J 5 bases short, with 12 bases between. In DNA, the CDR3 is TGCGCCAGCAGCTTGGCCTGGGGGTTGGACGAGCAGTACTTC. It is translated as CASSLAWGLDEQYF.

This chain's CDR3 is CASLGFNEQFF. CDR3 in DNA: TGTGCCAGTCTCGGGTTCAATGAGCAGTTCTTC. The chain is built from TRBV19 and TRBJ2-1; D is uncertain. From germline, CDR1 is LNHDA and CDR2 SQIVND (reference sequence). Trimming shortened V by 8 bases and J by 6 bases, and 8 bases separated the two germline ends. The CDR3 runs to 11 residues.

This clonotype was observed at least ten times. This chain uses TRBV5-5 with TRBJ2-1; TRBD1 might be the D (6 bases). CDR3 length: 15 amino acids. Germline V gene data show CDR1 as SGHKS and CDR2 as YYEKEE (reference sequence). The V gene lost 1 base and the J gene lost 4 bases, with 12 bases spanning the gap. CDR3 bases: TGTGCCAGCAGCTTGTTGGGGACAAAATACAATGAGCAGTTCTTC. Translating gives CASSLLGTKYNEQFF.

There are a few counts of this clonotype. The genes are TRBV4-2 and TRBJ2-3, with 8 bases aligning to TRBD2. Germline assignment: CDR1 LGHNA and CDR2 YNFKEQ. V trimming: 3 bases; J trimming: 5 bases; junction bases outside the gene matches: 13. The CDR3 consists of 17 residues. CDR3 residues: CASSQTRGGGAVDTQYF. The CDR3 DNA reads as TGTGCCAGCAGCCAGACCCGGGGGGGGGGAGCTGTAGATACGCAGTATTTT.

The chain employs TRBV27 and TRBJ2-3; TRBD2 aligns across 7 bases. The V gene's germline CDR1 is MNHEY and CDR2 SMNVEV (reference sequence). The junction had 7 bases not matched to a gene; V was cut back by 4 bases and J by 0 bases. CDR3 size: 16 residues. CDR3 nucleotides: TGTGCCAGCAGTTCCTTAGCGGGTACTAGCACAGATACGCAGTATTTT. Translation: CASSSLAGTSTDTQYF.

This clonotype has more than one count but fewer than ten. This sequence joins TRBV7-2 and TRBJ2-2; D uncertain. There are 16 residues in the CDR3. With 5 bases removed from V and 0 bases from J, the gap between germline ends came to 13 bases. Germline V gene sequence: CDR1 SGHTA, CDR2 FQGNSA. The CDR3 nucleotides are TGTGCCAGCAGCCCTCCCATGGGGACGAACACCGGGGAGCTGTTTTTT. Translated, it gives CASSPPMGTNTGELFF.

On this clonotype itself: A much larger clone differs from this one at a single base, so this may be a read error. This chain connects TRBV12-3 or TRBV12-4 to TRBJ2-5; D may be TRBD2 (6 bases). The CDR3 is 13 amino acids. Deletions cut 5 bases from V and 5 bases from J, with 12 bases between. The CDR3 is CASSGEEGETQYF. DNA of the CDR3: TGTGCCAGCAGTGGAGAGGAGGGGGAGACCCAGTACTTC.

This rearrangement joins TRBV5-1 to TRBJ1-2; no clear D. The V gene's germline CDR1 is SGHRS and CDR2 YFSETQ. V was trimmed by 7 bases and J by 8 bases, leaving 12 bases between them. The CDR3 totals 11 residues. The CDR3 here is CASHSMGGYTF. The CDR3, as DNA: TGCGCCAGCCACTCCATGGGAGGCTACACCTTC.

This rearrangement joins TRBV13 to TRBJ2-7; TRBD2 matches 7 bases. This CDR3 comprises 13 residues. The V gene's germline CDR1 is PRHDT and CDR2 FYEKMQ (reference sequence). V lost 7 bases to trimming and J lost 0 bases; unmatched junction nucleotides: 3. The CDR3 region is CASIQRGSYEQYF. CDR3 in DNA: TGTGCCAGCATCCAGCGGGGCTCCTACGAGCAGTACTTC.

This clonotype appeared many times. J is TRBJ2-3 and V is TRBV15; TRBD2 matches at 12 bases. V was clipped by 5 bases and J by 5 bases; unmatched bases: 8. CDR3 length equals 16 residues. Germline CDR1 LNHNV, CDR2 YYDKDF (reference sequence). CDR3 sequence reads: CATSQTTSGRIDTQYF. CDR3 nucleotides: TGTGCCACCAGCCAAACGACTAGCGGGAGAATAGATACGCAGTATTTT.

The chain couples TRBV19 to TRBJ2-1; D ambiguous. The CDR3 is 12 residues long. V lost 1 base and J 10 bases, leaving 8 bases between the germline ends. From germline, CDR1 is LNHDA and CDR2 SQIVND (reference sequence). Here the CDR3 reads CASSIGPKEQFF. Here the CDR3 DNA reads TGTGCCAGTAGTATAGGCCCAAAGGAGCAGTTCTTC.

This clonotype was seen a few times. The chain couples TRBV29-1 to TRBJ2-5, with 7 bases matching TRBD1. Germline assignment: CDR1 SQVTM and CDR2 ANQGSEA. Trimming removed 0 bases from V and 4 bases from J; junction bases left unmatched: 8. The CDR3 is 15 amino acids. CDR3 amino acids: CSVEDLGGLGETQYF. As DNA, the CDR3 is TGCAGCGTTGAAGATCTAGGGGGCTTGGGAGAGACCCAGTACTTC.

This clonotype came up a few times. The chain couples TRBV19 to TRBJ2-5; 10 positions match TRBD2. The ends lost 9 bases at V and 2 bases at J; junction bases unmatched: 6. The CDR3 runs 14 residues. The V gene's germline CDR1 is LNHDA and CDR2 SQIVND (reference sequence). This CDR3 is CASRGLAYQETQYF. The CDR3 coding sequence is TGTGCCAGCCGGGGACTAGCGTATCAAGAGACCCAGTACTTC. Filled out from reference TRBV19 and TRBJ2-5, the complete variable domain reads DGGITQSPKYLFRKEGQNVTLSCEQNLNHDAMYWYRQDPGQGLRLIYYSQIVNDFQKGDIAEGYSVSREKKESFPLTVTSAQKNPTAFYLCASRGLAYQETQYFGPGTRLLVL.

This clonotype was seen more than once but under ten times. The V gene is TRBV7-9, the J gene TRBJ1-2, with D perhaps TRBD1 (5 bases). Germline loops: CDR1 SEHNR, CDR2 FQNEAQ (reference sequence). The CDR3 covers 13 residues. V was shortened by 3 bases and J by 6 bases, with 11 bases between the two germline ends. The CDR3: CASSLPGDHGYTF. For the CDR3, the DNA is TGTGCCAGCAGCTTGCCGGGGGACCATGGCTACACCTTC.

This clonotype was observed many times. CDR3 bases: TGTGCCAGCAGCTTCGGGACTAGCGGGTTCCAAGAGACCCAGTACTTC. Its translation: CASSFGTSGFQETQYF. The chain links TRBV5-5 to TRBJ2-5; TRBD2 matches 12 bases. Germline V gives CDR1 SGHKS, CDR2 YYEKEE (reference sequence). This CDR3 comprises 16 residues. Trimming took 2 bases from V and 1 from J; bases not matched to a gene: 3.